The text below deals with one TCR beta chain. Trimming stripped 7 bases from V and 6 bases from J, with 11 bases between. The CDR3 sequence is 11 residues long. Germline values: CDR1 SQVTM, CDR2 ANQGSEA. The data derive from a study of blood T cell repertoires in COVID-19. Produced via immunoSEQ multiplex PCR; TCRdb's table is partial and in-frame only. The data contain roughly 220,000 clones, 70% to 85% of them singletons. Recruitment covered 25 or so US areas and drew participants whose ages spanned roughly 18 to 100 years. Allocation to cohorts depended on clinical history reported by the participants. Donors of Cohort 3 who recovered were those that had two negative PCRs, clearance, or symptom resolution.

The sequencing input was PBMCs or T cells enriched from blood (not recorded which). This TCR was sampled from a man aged 40-49 years who had recovered from COVID-19. The V and J genes are TRBV29-1 and TRBJ2-3, with D tentatively TRBD1 (6 bases). The DNA of the CDR3 is TGCAGCGCTAACAGGGCTGATACGCAGTATTTT. Its protein product is CSANRADTQYF.